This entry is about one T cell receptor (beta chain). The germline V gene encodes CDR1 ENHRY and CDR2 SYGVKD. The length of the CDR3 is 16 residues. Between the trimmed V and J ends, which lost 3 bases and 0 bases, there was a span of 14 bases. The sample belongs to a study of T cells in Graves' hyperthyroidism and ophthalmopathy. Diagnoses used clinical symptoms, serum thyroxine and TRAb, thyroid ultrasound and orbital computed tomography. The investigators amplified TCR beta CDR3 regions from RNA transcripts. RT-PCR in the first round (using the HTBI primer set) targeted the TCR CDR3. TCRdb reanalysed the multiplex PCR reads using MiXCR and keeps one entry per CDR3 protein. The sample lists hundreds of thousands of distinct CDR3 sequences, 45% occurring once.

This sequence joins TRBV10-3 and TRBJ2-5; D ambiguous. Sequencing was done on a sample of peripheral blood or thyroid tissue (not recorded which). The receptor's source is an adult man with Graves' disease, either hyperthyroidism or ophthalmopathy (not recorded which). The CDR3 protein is CAISDASDTYQETQYF. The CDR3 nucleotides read TGTGCCATCAGTGATGCGTCAGATACATACCAAGAGACCCAGTACTTC.